These T cell receptor beta chains were read from a single sample in a study of OX40 agonist ivuxolimab in advanced cancers. Clones were read by immunoSEQ multiplex PCR, and TCRdb kept only the in-frame ones, dropping some. The sample lists some 70,000 clones, roughly 90% occurring once. The specimen comprised CD4+ or CD8+ T cells sorted from blood, sampled in a trial of the OX40 agonist ivuxolimab. The receptors here all came from an adult with an advanced solid tumor such as melanoma, head and neck, liver or kidney cancer. Each CDR3 is given with its conserved first and last residue. The D gene is left open where the match is weak. Only part of the rows carry a size: once, few, many, or a class if the clone is expanded.

TRBJ1-1,TRBD1,TRBV6-6,-,CASSRQGATEAFF,TGTGCCAGCAGTCGACAGGGGGCCACTGAAGCTTTCTTT
TRBJ1-5,-,TRBV7-9,-,CASSSDGGGPAHF,TGTGCCAGCAGCTCAGACGGCGGGGGCCCTGCGCATTTT
TRBJ2-1,TRBD2,TRBV5-1,once,CASSLPQAGVGNEQFF,TGCGCCAGCAGCTTGCCCCAAGCGGGAGTAGGCAATGAGCAGTTCTTC
TRBJ1-2,-,TRBV5-6,-,CASSFNYGYTF,TGTGCCAGCAGTTTTAACTATGGCTACACCTTC
TRBJ1-2,-,TRBV15,-,CATSPSINYGYTF,TGTGCCACCAGCCCTTCGATCAACTATGGCTACACCTTC
TRBJ2-1,-,TRBV11-2,-,CASSLVLSYNEQFF,TGTGCCAGCAGCTTAGTCCTGTCCTACAATGAGCAGTTCTTC
TRBJ2-1,-,TRBV29-1,-,CSASDFSSYNEQFF,TGCAGCGCCTCGGACTTCAGCTCCTACAATGAGCAGTTCTTC
TRBJ1-6,-,TRBV10-1,few,CASSYGQNSPLHF,TGCGCCAGCAGTTACGGACAGAATTCACCCCTCCACTTT
TRBJ2-1,-,TRBV16,-,CASSQTTGFYNEQFF,TGTGCCAGCAGCCAAACAACGGGGTTCTACAATGAGCAGTTCTTC
TRBJ2-3,-,TRBV27,-,CASRRGGTDTQYF,TGTGCCAGCAGGAGGGGTGGCACAGATACGCAGTATTTT
TRBJ1-3,-,TRBV11-2,-,CASSGYWGNTIYF,TGTGCCAGCAGCGGATACTGGGGAAACACCATATATTTT
TRBJ1-4,-,TRBV28,-,CASSPHSGSNEKLFF,TGTGCCAGCAGTCCGCACAGCGGATCTAATGAAAAACTGTTTTTT
TRBJ2-5,-,TRBV5-1,-,CASSPTGAEETQYF,TGCGCCAGCAGCCCCACGGGGGCTGAAGAGACCCAGTACTTC
TRBJ2-3,-,TRBV5-4,-,CASTPSPYRSLTSSTDTQYF,TGTGCCAGCACCCCCTCCCCCTACAGATCCCTTACCTCTAGCACAGATACGCAGTATTTT
TRBJ2-7,-,TRBV25-1,-,CASSNRAGSSEQYF,TGTGCCAGTAGTAACAGGGCCGGGAGTAGCGAGCAGTACTTC
TRBJ1-2,-,TRBV4-2,-,CASSQDVGAGSRGGYTF,TGTGCCAGCAGCCAAGATGTGGGGGCAGGATCAAGAGGTGGCTACACCTTC
TRBJ2-6,-,TRBV11-2,-,CASSLERAGANVLTF,TGTGCCAGCAGCTTAGAGAGGGCTGGGGCCAACGTCCTGACTTTC
TRBJ2-7,TRBD1,TRBV28,-,CASSSDRAGYEQYF,TGTGCCAGCAGTTCTGACAGGGCAGGCTACGAGCAGTACTTC
TRBJ1-1,-,TRBV29-1,-,CSVDVGETNTEAFF,TGCAGCGTTGACGTGGGGGAGACTAACACTGAAGCTTTCTTT
TRBJ2-1,-,TRBV2,-,CASSEITPIPQFF,TGTGCCAGCAGTGAAATCACGCCTATACCACAGTTCTTC
TRBJ2-5,-,TRBV7-9,-,CASSVTPGPKGCQYF,TGTGCCAGCAGCGTGACGCCGGGACCGAAGGGGTGCCAGTACTTC
TRBJ2-3,TRBD2,TRBV14,-,CASSSSPGLATDTQYF,TGTGCCAGCAGCTCAAGCCCGGGACTAGCCACAGATACGCAGTATTTT
TRBJ1-1,TRBD1,TRBV18,-,CASSPPTRQGAEAFF,TGTGCCAGCTCACCACCGACAAGACAGGGGGCTGAAGCTTTCTTT
TRBJ1-2,-,TRBV28,-,CASSFGQGLYGYTF,TGTGCCAGCAGTTTCGGGCAGGGGCTCTATGGCTACACCTTC
TRBJ2-1,-,TRBV19,-,CASSIDWMAYNEQFF,TGTGCCAGTAGTATAGATTGGATGGCCTACAATGAGCAGTTCTTC
TRBJ2-1,-,TRBV27,-,CASRGTTTISHNEQFF,TGTGCCAGCAGGGGTACTACAACAATAAGCCACAATGAGCAGTTCTTC
TRBJ2-7,-,TRBV5-4,-,CASSLVGLPEQYF,TGTGCCAGCAGCTTGGTGGGCCTTCCGGAGCAGTACTTC
TRBJ2-5,-,TRBV5-5,-,CASSFHAQETQYF,TGTGCCAGCAGCTTTCACGCGCAAGAGACCCAGTACTTC
TRBJ2-1,TRBD2,TRBV6-5,-,CASSSQGTTYNEQFF,TGTGCCAGCAGTTCGCAAGGGACTACTTACAATGAGCAGTTCTTC
TRBJ1-6,-,TRBV5-4,-,CASSWNAGLADSPLHF,TGTGCCAGCAGCTGGAATGCGGGACTCGCGGATTCACCCCTCCACTTT
TRBJ1-1,-,TRBV7-8,-,CASGTLGGNTEAFF,TGTGCCAGCGGGACATTGGGGGGGAACACTGAAGCTTTCTTT
TRBJ2-2,TRBD2,TRBV5-4,-,CAAGRSGASNTGELFF,TGTGCCGCAGGTCGAAGCGGGGCCTCAAACACCGGGGAGCTGTTTTTT
TRBJ2-7,-,TRBV13,-,CASSLGLTLSAGWSSYEQYF,TGTGCCAGCAGCTTAGGCCTAACTTTGTCGGCGGGGTGGTCCTCCTACGAGCAGTACTTC
TRBJ1-4,TRBD1,TRBV6-5,-,CASRGTGGEEKLFF,TGTGCCAGCAGGGGGACAGGGGGCGAAGAAAAACTGTTTTTT
TRBJ2-3,-,TRBV28,-,CASKEPWRTSWDTQYF,TGTGCCAGCAAGGAACCCTGGAGGACGTCGTGGGATACGCAGTATTTT
TRBJ2-7,TRBD1,TRBV11-1,-,CASSLAPGQGADEQYF,TGTGCCAGCAGCTTGGCCCCGGGACAGGGGGCGGACGAGCAGTACTTC
TRBJ2-2,-,TRBV5-1,-,CASIGGGHTGELFF,TGCGCCAGCATCGGCGGAGGCCACACCGGGGAGCTGTTTTTT
TRBJ2-2,-,TRBV20-1,-,CSASLVGELFF,TGCAGTGCTAGTCTTGTCGGGGAGCTGTTTTTT
TRBJ1-5,-,TRBV4-2,-,CASSHGRGANQPQHF,TGTGCCAGCAGCCACGGGAGGGGCGCCAACCAGCCCCAGCATTTT